Below, 32 T cell receptor beta chains from the same sample are listed, as sequenced in a study of beta chain features in type 1 diabetes. Expressed TCRB transcripts were sequenced, since all the RNA that had been isolated was reverse transcribed. Sequencing used immunoSEQ multiplex PCR; TCRdb keeps in-frame clones, though not all of them. Here the sample spans 900,000 or so clones, under 20% being singletons. Sequences were obtained from naive CD4+ T cells from blood. Receptors were obtained from a woman under 30 in good health.

This clone has only one observation. A much larger clone differs by one base, so this may be a read error. The chain employs TRBV7-9 and TRBJ2-1; D is ambiguous. V lost 8 bases to trimming and J lost 3 bases, with 5 bases between them. Germline CDR1 is SEHNR and CDR2 is FQNEAQ (reference sequence). This CDR3 has 11 amino acids. CDR3 protein: CASGDYNEQFF. The CDR3 nucleotides are TGTGCCAGCGGGGACTACAATGAGCAGTTCTTC.

CDR3 loop: CASSPASKETQYF. CDR3 nucleotides: TGTGCCAGCAGCCCCGCCTCGAAAGAGACCCAGTACTTC. The chain recombines TRBV28 with TRBJ2-5; D is ambiguous. The CDR3 is made up of 13 amino acids. Germline-derived CDR1 and CDR2 are MDHEN and SYDVKM. The ends were cut back, 6 bases at V and 3 bases at J, with 11 bases in the middle.

This clone was seen more than once but under ten times. The genes are TRBV2 and TRBJ2-1, with 9 bases identical to TRBD2. CDR1 is SNHLY and CDR2 is FYNNEI in the germline V gene. Trimming at V came to 7 bases and at J to 6 bases, leaving 4 bases not matched to a gene. The CDR3 runs 13 residues. CDR3 residues: CASMAGGPNEQFF. The CDR3 DNA follows: TGTGCCAGCATGGCGGGAGGGCCCAATGAGCAGTTCTTC. Drawing the rest from reference TRBV2 and TRBJ2-1, the complete variable domain is EPEVTQTPSHQVTQMGQEVILRCVPISNHLYFYWYRQILGQKVEFLVSFYNNEISEKSEIFDDQFSVERPDGSNFTLKIRSTKLEDSAMYFCASMAGGPNEQFFGPGTRLTVL.

This clone showed up just a few times. This chain links TRBV15 with TRBJ2-7; D unresolved. The CDR3 consists of 14 residues. CDR1 LNHNV and CDR2 YYDKDF come from the germline V gene (reference sequence). Trimming shortened V by 0 bases and J by 4 bases, and 10 bases separated the two germline ends. CDR3 DNA sequence: TGTGCCACCAGCAGAGATAAAGCAGGTTACGAGCAGTACTTC. Protein sequence: CATSRDKAGYEQYF.

The rearrangement links TRBV25-1 to TRBJ2-7; 7 bases match TRBD2. The CDR3 totals 15 residues. The germline V gene has CDR1 MGHDK and CDR2 SYGVNS. V lost 2 bases and J lost 5; bases outside the gene matches: 9. Here the CDR3 reads CASSETNGRTDEQYF. CDR3 bases: TGTGCCAGCAGTGAAACCAACGGGAGGACCGACGAGCAGTACTTC.

A few counts support this clone. The chain is built from TRBV4-1 and TRBJ2-1, with 8 bases lining up with TRBD2. The CDR3 extends over 18 amino acids. Germline CDR1 and CDR2: MGHRA and YSYEKL. V lost 0 bases and J lost 0; bases outside the gene matches: 7. The CDR3, as DNA: TGCGCCAGCAGCCAAGATTTTCCGGGAGGGAGCTCCTACAATGAGCAGTTCTTC. Its protein is CASSQDFPGGSSYNEQFF.

This clone was recorded a few times. This chain links TRBV5-1 with TRBJ1-2; perhaps TRBD1 as D (5 bases). This CDR3 comprises 14 residues. With 0 bases removed from V and 3 bases from J, the gap between germline ends came to 9 bases. CDR1 SGHRS and CDR2 YFSETQ come from the germline V gene. CDR3 sequence reads: CASSLDGGDYGYTF. In nucleotides, the CDR3 is TGCGCCAGCAGCTTGGACGGAGGGGACTATGGCTACACCTTC.

In its sample, this clone was seen a few times. V usage is TRBV4-2 and J usage is TRBJ2-7; D might be TRBD1 or TRBD2, each matching 6 bases. Germline V gives CDR1 LGHNA, CDR2 YNFKEQ. This CDR3 region has 17 residues. Trimming removed 0 bases from V and 4 bases from J, with 19 bases in between. This CDR3 reads CASSQDPGGGNTYEQYF. The CDR3 DNA is TGTGCCAGCAGCCAAGATCCCGGGGGCGGGAACACTTACGAGCAGTACTTC.

A single count supports this clone. This rearrangement joins TRBV19 to TRBJ2-1, with 7 nucleotides matching TRBD2. J was trimmed by 4 bases and V by 3 bases; bases with no gene match: 6. The CDR3 runs to 15 residues. CDR1 and CDR2 from the germline V gene are LNHDA and SQIVND (reference sequence). The CDR3 reads CASSMSPGGYNEQFF. CDR3 DNA sequence: TGTGCCAGTAGTATGTCCCCGGGGGGATACAATGAGCAGTTCTTC.

The chain combines TRBV7-2 with TRBJ2-3; TRBD1 is a possible D gene (5 bases). Trimming stripped 2 bases from V and 5 bases from J, with 11 bases between. This CDR3 spans 14 amino acids. The germline gives CDR1 SGHTA, CDR2 FQGNSA. The CDR3 DNA reads TGTGCCAGCAGCTTACAGGGTTGGAAAGATACGCAGTATTTT. Protein sequence: CASSLQGWKDTQYF.

This clone was counted a few times. V is TRBV4-3 and J is TRBJ2-1; 12 bases agree with TRBD2. Trimming removed 3 bases from V and 4 bases from J; junction bases left unmatched: 13. In germline, CDR1 is LGHNA, CDR2 YSLEER. This CDR3 is built from 19 residues. In DNA form, the CDR3 reads TGCGCCAGCAGCCAGGCTCTACGAACAACTAGCGGGGGGTACAATGAGCAGTTCTTC. Translated, it gives CASSQALRTTSGGYNEQFF.

In this sample, this clone turned up a few times. CDR3 nucleotides: TGTGCCATCTCGGGAGCCAGGGGAGTCCACGAGCAGTACTTC. Protein product: CAISGARGVHEQYF. J is TRBJ2-7 and V is TRBV10-3; the D gene could be TRBD1 or TRBD2 (6 bases each). This CDR3 region has 14 residues. With 8 bases removed from V and 5 bases from J, the gap between germline ends came to 19 bases. Germline values: CDR1 ENHRY, CDR2 SYGVKD.

The chain links TRBV25-1 to TRBJ2-7, with TRBD2 matching 10 bases. Germline V gene data show CDR1 as MGHDK and CDR2 as SYGVNS. Unmatched junction bases numbered 8, after V lost 6 bases and J lost 6 bases. The CDR3 totals 14 residues. The CDR3 protein is CASSSYLAGAEQYF. CDR3 bases: TGTGCCAGCAGCTCATATCTAGCGGGAGCCGAGCAGTACTTC.

This clone was picked up a small number of times. CDR3 in amino acids: CASSPRELYTGELFF. In nucleotides, the CDR3 is TGTGCCAGCAGCCCGAGAGAGTTGTACACCGGGGAGCTGTTTTTT. The J gene is TRBJ2-2, the V gene TRBV9; D gene unclear. V lost 4 bases and J lost 3, with 13 bases in between. Germline CDR1 SGDLS, CDR2 YYNGEE. CDR3 size: 15 residues. The full variable domain, its missing parts supplied by reference TRBV9 and TRBJ2-2, is DSGVTQTPKHLITATGQRVTLRCSPRSGDLSVYWYQQSLDQGLQFLIQYYNGEERAKGNILERFSAQQFPDLHSELNLSSLELGDSALYFCASSPRELYTGELFFGEGSRLTVL.

This clone was detected a few times. The chain recombines TRBV9 with TRBJ2-7; 8 nucleotides align to TRBD1. Germline V gene data show CDR1 as SGDLS and CDR2 as YYNGEE. Trimming took 4 bases from V and 5 from J; bases not matched to a gene: 5. There are 13 residues in the CDR3. CDR3 DNA: TGTGCCAGCAGCCCCGACAGGGGCAACGAGCAGTACTTC. This gives the protein CASSPDRGNEQYF.

This clone showed up just a few times. V usage is TRBV7-2 and J usage is TRBJ2-7, with D tentatively TRBD1 (6 bases). The germline CDR1 and CDR2 sequences are SGHTA and FQGNSA. This CDR3 contains 12 residues. The V end lost 5 bases, the J end lost 1 base, and 6 bases lay between the germline ends. CDR3 nucleotide sequence: TGTGCCAGCAGCGGACAGTCCTACGAGCAGTACTTC. It translates to CASSGQSYEQYF.

V usage is TRBV2 and J usage is TRBJ2-5; D is uncertain. Per germline, CDR1 SNHLY and CDR2 FYNNEI. V lost 5 bases and J lost 4, with 8 bases in between. The CDR3 extends over 12 amino acids. The DNA for the CDR3 is TGTGCCAGCAGTAGGTTTGTAGAGACCCAGTACTTC. Translated, it gives CASSRFVETQYF. Supplemented by reference TRBV2 and TRBJ2-5, the full variable domain reads EPEVTQTPSHQVTQMGQEVILRCVPISNHLYFYWYRQILGQKVEFLVSFYNNEISEKSEIFDDQFSVERPDGSNFTLKIRSTKLEDSAMYFCASSRFVETQYFGPGTRLLVL.

This clone came up a few times. This chain links TRBV2 with TRBJ2-1, with TRBD2 matching 9 bases. This CDR3 region has 14 residues. V trimming: 8 bases; J trimming: 8 bases; junction bases outside the gene matches: 10. Germline V gene sequence: CDR1 SNHLY, CDR2 FYNNEI. The CDR3, as DNA: TGTGCCAGCCATCGGCGGGAGGGCTGGGATGAGCAGTTCTTC. Translated, it gives CASHRREGWDEQFF. The variable domain in full, with the rest retrieved from reference TRBV2 and TRBJ2-1, is EPEVTQTPSHQVTQMGQEVILRCVPISNHLYFYWYRQILGQKVEFLVSFYNNEISEKSEIFDDQFSVERPDGSNFTLKIRSTKLEDSAMYFCASHRREGWDEQFFGPGTRLTVL.

This clone was seen a few times. The gene calls are TRBV7-9 and TRBJ1-5, with a tentative D call TRBD1 (5 bases). This CDR3 has 15 residues. V lost 1 base and J 4 bases, leaving 11 bases between the germline ends. Germline V gene data show CDR1 as SEHNR and CDR2 as FQNEAQ (reference sequence). Here the CDR3 DNA reads TGTGCCAGCAGCTTAGGGGGGAGGTTTAATCAGCCCCAGCATTTT. It encodes CASSLGGRFNQPQHF.

This chain joins TRBV4-3 and TRBJ2-7; D unresolved. Germline assignment: CDR1 LGHNA and CDR2 YSLEER. Trimming stripped 0 bases from V and 4 bases from J, with 13 bases between. The CDR3 sequence is 15 residues long. The CDR3 DNA reads TGCGCCAGCAGCCAAGAGTACCCCAGGTCATACGAGCAGTACTTC. Translation gives CASSQEYPRSYEQYF.

This clone was observed a few times. The chain is built from TRBV6-1 and TRBJ2-2; D is perhaps TRBD1 or TRBD2 (5 bases each). V was cut by 10 bases and J by 1 base, with 16 bases left in between. Germline V CDR1 and CDR2: MNHNS, SASEGT. This CDR3 has 15 amino acids. CDR3 nucleotides: TGTGCCATCACAGAGGGACCGGTGAACACCGGGGAGCTGTTTTTT. It encodes CAITEGPVNTGELFF.

The rearrangement uses TRBV7-8 and TRBJ2-3; D tentatively fits TRBD1 or TRBD2 (5 bases each). CDR3 length: 16 amino acids. Trimming removed 5 bases from V and 5 bases from J, with 20 bases in between. The V gene's germline CDR1 is SGHVS and CDR2 FQNEAQ. The CDR3 DNA is TGTGCCAGCAGCCGTCTTGGGGGTCCTGGGGTAGATACGCAGTATTTT. Translated: CASSRLGGPGVDTQYF.

This clone has a handful of counts. In DNA form, the CDR3 reads TGCGCCAGCAGCTTGGTGGCATCGGTCCGAGAGACCCAGTACTTC. Translating it yields CASSLVASVRETQYF. The chain carries TRBV5-1 and TRBJ2-5, with D unclear. CDR1 is SGHRS and CDR2 is YFSETQ in the germline V gene. Trimming removed 0 bases at V and 4 bases at J, with 13 bases between. The length of the CDR3 is 15 residues.

Regarding this clone: Within the sample, other DNA sequences also encode this same CDR3. The V gene is TRBV6-1, the J gene TRBJ2-1; 11 bases line up with TRBD2. V lost 4 bases to trimming and J lost 4 bases; unmatched junction nucleotides: 3. CDR1 is MNHNS and CDR2 is SASEGT in the germline V gene. There are 15 residues in the CDR3. CDR3 sequence reads: CASSAGTSGYNEQFF. The CDR3 nucleotides read TGTGCCAGCAGTGCCGGGACTAGCGGATACAATGAGCAGTTCTTC.

This chain connects TRBV11-2 to TRBJ2-5; D is unresolved. The germline gives CDR1 SGHAT, CDR2 FQNNGV. This CDR3 region has 11 residues. The germline V and J ends were trimmed by 4 bases and 5 bases, with 5 bases remaining between them. The CDR3: CASSSSETQYF. The CDR3 nucleotides are TGTGCCAGCAGCTCATCCGAGACCCAGTACTTC.

In its sample, this clone was seen once. The chain uses TRBV7-2 and TRBJ2-5, with 8 bases fitting TRBD2. Germline V lookup: CDR1 SGHTA, CDR2 FQGNSA. The CDR3 is made up of 17 amino acids. V lost 3 bases and J lost 5; bases outside the gene matches: 14. For the CDR3, the DNA is TGTGCCAGCAGCTTGTGGATTGAAGCGGGAGTCTCGGAGACCCAGTACTTC. Amino acids: CASSLWIEAGVSETQYF.

J is TRBJ2-7 and V is TRBV27, with D tentatively TRBD2 (6 bases). The CDR3 runs to 15 residues. Germline V CDR1 and CDR2: MNHEY, SMNVEV (reference sequence). V was pared by 5 bases and J by 2 bases, with 16 bases between. The CDR3 nucleotides read TGTGCCAGCAGTGCTACCGGGACTGCTGCCTACGAGCAGTACTTC. Its translation: CASSATGTAAYEQYF.

The chain joins TRBV7-2 to TRBJ2-1, with TRBD2 matching over 12 bases. V lost 4 bases to trimming and J lost 4 bases; unmatched junction nucleotides: 11. CDR3 size: 18 residues. Germline V gene lookup returns CDR1 SGHTA and CDR2 FQGNSA. CDR3 loop: CASSYLLLTSGSYNEQFF. The DNA of the CDR3 is TGTGCCAGCAGCTACTTACTGTTGACTAGCGGGAGTTACAATGAGCAGTTCTTC.

This clone showed up just a few times. The chain joins TRBV19 to TRBJ2-1, with D unclear. V lost 6 bases, J lost 3 bases, and 18 bases lay in between. Germline lookup yields CDR1 LNHDA and CDR2 SQIVND (reference sequence). The CDR3 runs to 16 residues. The CDR3 here is CASSLAELRIYNEQFF. In nucleotides, the CDR3 is TGTGCCAGTAGCCTGGCCGAGCTGCGCATCTACAATGAGCAGTTCTTC.

This clone has more than one count but fewer than ten. The V and J genes are TRBV5-4 and TRBJ2-7; 11 positions agree with TRBD2. The CDR3 spans 15 residues. CDR1 SGHNT and CDR2 YYREEE come from the germline V gene (reference sequence). The junction had 6 bases not matched to a gene; V was cut back by 5 bases and J by 2 bases. CDR3 nucleotides: TGTGCCAGCAGAAGGGGACTAGCGGAGCCCTACGAGCAGTACTTC. This sequence encodes CASRRGLAEPYEQYF.

The V call is TRBV11-2, the J call TRBJ1-3, with a weak D call TRBD1 (5 bases). V lost 5 bases to trimming and J lost 2 bases, with 13 bases between them. CDR1 is SGHAT, CDR2 FQNNGV, per germline. The CDR3 contains 15 residues. The CDR3 protein is CASSAHSGPGNTIYF. As DNA, the CDR3 is TGTGCCAGCAGCGCTCACTCGGGACCTGGAAACACCATATATTTT. Filled out from reference TRBV11-2 and TRBJ1-3, the complete variable domain reads EAGVAQSPRYKIIEKRQSVAFWCNPISGHATLYWYQQILGQGPKLLIQFQNNGVVDDSQLPKDRFSAERLKGVDSTLKIQPAKLEDSAVYLCASSAHSGPGNTIYFGEGSWLTVV.

The rearrangement joins TRBV6-6 to TRBJ2-1; D perhaps matches TRBD1 (7 bases). Per the germline V gene, CDR1 is MNHNY and CDR2 is SVGAGI (reference sequence). The length of the CDR3 is 12 residues. V lost 11 bases to trimming and J lost 4 bases, with 12 bases between them. CDR3: CAGGGRYNEQFF. The CDR3, as DNA: TGTGCCGGAGGGGGCCGTTACAATGAGCAGTTCTTC.